This T cell receptor (beta chain) was captured in a study of cytomegalovirus exposure and HLA in healthy donors. For the study at large: Among approximately 390 genotyped donors, about 80% fell in the Caucasian-associated ancestry cluster.

Study findings and constraints: Whilst most TCR sequences proved rare, a subset of public TCRs occurred across many donors. Cytomegalovirus status, reportedly, was diagnosed with high specificity and sensitivity by the classifier. It was likely that a cluster of highly shared sequence variants was a sequencing artifact.

Turning to this clone: Its cognate antigen is unknown.

The length of the CDR3 is 14 residues. V lost 4 bases and J 3 bases, leaving 13 bases between the germline ends. Germline-derived CDR1 and CDR2 are SGHAT and FQNNGV. It was with 60 Vbeta and 13 Jbeta primers that the PCR ran. Here immunoSEQ multiplex PCR was the method, and the copy in TCRdb shows in-frame clones only, minus some. The sample includes 100,000 to 150,000 clones, under 90% of them seen just once. The source is a woman aged 40 to 55 in good health and CMV-seropositive. What was sequenced was PBMCs. This chain joins TRBV11-2 and TRBJ2-7; TRBD2 is a possible D gene (6 bases). The CDR3, as DNA: TGTGCCAGCAGCTGGGGGGAGAGGGTCTACGAGCAGTACTTC. It yields the protein CASSWGERVYEQYF. Variable domain in full (rest from reference TRBV11-2 and TRBJ2-7): EAGVAQSPRYKIIEKRQSVAFWCNPISGHATLYWYQQILGQGPKLLIQFQNNGVVDDSQLPKDRFSAERLKGVDSTLKIQPAKLEDSAVYLCASSWGERVYEQYFGPGTRLTVT.